The next 15 T cell receptor beta chains were all read from a single sample in a study of cytomegalovirus exposure and HLA in healthy donors. The PCR made use of 60 Vbeta and 13 Jbeta primers. The assay was immunoSEQ multiplex PCR, and TCRdb's table has in-frame clones only and misses some. This sample carries about 97,000 clones, more than 80% of them seen once, and the ten largest clones take around 3.9%. Source material: PBMCs. The receptors stem from a man aged 30 to 39 in good health and CMV-seronegative.

The chain carries TRBV4-2 and TRBJ2-1, with D maybe TRBD2 (7 bases). Germline V gene data show CDR1 as LGHNA and CDR2 as YNFKEQ. The CDR3 runs 14 residues. The germline V and J ends were trimmed by 3 bases and 5 bases, with 11 bases remaining between them. The CDR3 reads CASSHRGGDNEQFF. CDR3 coding DNA: TGTGCCAGCAGCCATAGGGGGGGGGACAATGAGCAGTTCTTC.

V usage is TRBV5-1 and J usage is TRBJ2-2; 9 bases are shared with TRBD1. Germline V CDR1 and CDR2: SGHRS, YFSETQ. The J segment lost 4 bases and the V segment lost 4 bases, leaving 2 bases of the junction unmatched. The CDR3 has 14 residues. The DNA for the CDR3 is TGCGCCAGCAGCGGGACAGGGATCACCGGGGAGCTGTTTTTT. Translated, it gives CASSGTGITGELFF. Full variable domain (outside the CDR3, taken from reference TRBV5-1 and TRBJ2-2): KAGVTQTPRYLIKTRGQQVTLSCSPISGHRSVSWYQQTPGQGLQFLFEYFSETQRNKGNFPGRFSGRQFSNSRSEMNVSTLELGDSALYLCASSGTGITGELFFGEGSRLTVL.

This chain connects TRBV13 to TRBJ2-7; 10 positions match TRBD2. Per germline, CDR1 PRHDT and CDR2 FYEKMQ (reference sequence). The V and J ends lost 0 bases and 1 base, in that order; junction bases with no gene match: 3. CDR3 size: 16 residues. The CDR3 region is CASSLGGLAASYEQYF. The CDR3 nucleotides read TGTGCCAGCAGCTTAGGCGGACTAGCGGCGTCCTACGAGCAGTACTTC.

The chain links TRBV28 to TRBJ2-1; D perhaps matches TRBD2 (6 bases). Germline loops: CDR1 MDHEN, CDR2 SYDVKM. V lost 6 bases and J 6 bases, leaving 18 bases between the germline ends. The CDR3 is made up of 15 amino acids. CDR3 protein: CASSSRRGLVNEQFF. CDR3 DNA: TGTGCCAGCAGCTCTCGAAGGGGACTCGTCAATGAGCAGTTCTTC.

A word on this clone: Other DNA sequences in this sample translate to the same CDR3. The V gene is TRBV30, the J gene TRBJ2-5; D is uncertain. Germline V lookup: CDR1 GTSNPN, CDR2 SVGIG (reference sequence). Trimming took 3 bases from V and 5 from J, leaving 7 bases between them. CDR3 length equals 11 residues. The CDR3 DNA reads TGTGCCTGGAGCCCCCGGGAGACCCAGTACTTC. Amino acids: CAWSPRETQYF.

The rearrangement links TRBV9 to TRBJ1-2; 9 nucleotides match TRBD1. The CDR3 covers 13 residues. V trimming: 6 bases; J trimming: 1 base; junction bases outside the gene matches: 1. Germline V lookup: CDR1 SGDLS, CDR2 YYNGEE. The CDR3 is CASTGQGNYGYTF. CDR3 DNA: TGTGCCAGCACGGGACAGGGTAACTATGGCTACACCTTC.

Written as DNA, the CDR3 is TGTGCCAGCAGCTCTCGAGGGGGCGACGATACGCAGTATTTT. Translation gives CASSSRGGDDTQYF. This chain uses TRBV7-3 with TRBJ2-3; 7 bases match TRBD1. The V gene end was trimmed by 4 bases and the J gene end by 6 bases; junction bases not matched to a gene: 7. Germline V CDR1 and CDR2: SGHTA, FQGTGA. The length of the CDR3 is 14 residues. Full variable domain (missing parts from reference TRBV7-3 and TRBJ2-3): GAGVSQTPSNKVTEKGKYVELRCDPISGHTALYWYRQSLGQGPEFLIYFQGTGAADDSGLPNDRFFAVRPEGSVSTLKIQRTERGDSAVYLCASSSRGGDDTQYFGPGTRLTVL.

The genes are TRBV18 and TRBJ1-5, with D possibly TRBD1 on 6 matching bases. With 5 bases removed from V and 1 base from J, the gap between germline ends came to 30 bases. Germline V gives CDR1 KGHSH, CDR2 LQKENI. The CDR3 length is 21 residues. The CDR3 region has the DNA TGTGCCAGCTCATCTCTACCCACACGGGACACTCAACGATCAAGCAATCAGCCCCAGCATTTT. This gives the protein CASSSLPTRDTQRSSNQPQHF.

The J gene is TRBJ2-7, the V gene TRBV7-8, with D unresolved. The V end lost 2 bases, the J end lost 6 bases, and 8 bases lay between the germline ends. There are 12 residues in the CDR3. From germline, CDR1 is SGHVS and CDR2 FQNEAQ. The CDR3 DNA reads TGTGCCAGCAGCTTAACCCCCGGCGAGCAGTACTTC. It is translated as CASSLTPGEQYF. The variable domain in full, with the rest retrieved from reference TRBV7-8 and TRBJ2-7, is GAGVSQSPRYKVAKRGQDVALRCDPISGHVSLFWYQQALGQGPEFLTYFQNEAQLDKSGLPSDRFFAERPEGSVSTLKIQRTQQEDSAVYLCASSLTPGEQYFGPGTRLTVT.

V usage is TRBV6-1 and J usage is TRBJ2-2; a possible D gene is TRBD2 (5 bases). V was trimmed by 0 bases and J by 7 bases, leaving 9 bases between them. Germline V gene lookup returns CDR1 MNHNS and CDR2 SASEGT. The CDR3 runs 14 residues. CDR3 nucleotide sequence: TGTGCCAGCAGTGAAGCTCGGGGTGGCGGGGAGCTGTTTTTT. Protein sequence: CASSEARGGGELFF.

V and J are TRBV4-1 and TRBJ2-5; 8 positions match TRBD1. The germline V gene encodes CDR1 MGHRA and CDR2 YSYEKL. There are 16 residues in the CDR3. V shed 5 bases, J shed 7 bases, and the junction held 15 bases outside the gene matches. CDR3: CASSMIGDRNKGTQYF. The CDR3 DNA sequence: TGCGCCAGCAGCATGATCGGGGACAGGAACAAAGGGACCCAGTACTTC.

This clone was seen just once. V gene TRBV7-8 combines with J gene TRBJ2-1; TRBD2 might be the D (6 bases). Trimming stripped 1 base from V and 7 bases from J, with 14 bases between. CDR3 length: 15 amino acids. CDR1 and CDR2 (germline): SGHVS, FQNEAQ. The DNA of the CDR3 is TGTGCCAGCAGCTTAGATAGCGGCAGGTGGAATGAGCAGTTCTTC. Protein sequence: CASSLDSGRWNEQFF. The variable domain in full, with the rest retrieved from reference TRBV7-8 and TRBJ2-1, is GAGVSQSPRYKVAKRGQDVALRCDPISGHVSLFWYQQALGQGPEFLTYFQNEAQLDKSGLPSDRFFAERPEGSVSTLKIQRTQQEDSAVYLCASSLDSGRWNEQFFGPGTRLTVL.

This clone was seen a single time. The rearrangement joins TRBV7-9 to TRBJ2-6; D ambiguous. V was pared by 2 bases and J by 2 bases, with 7 bases between. This CDR3 region has 15 residues. CDR1 is SEHNR, CDR2 FQNEAQ, per germline (reference sequence). CDR3 sequence (DNA): TGTGCCAGCAGCTTAAAAGAGGCTGGGGCCAACGTCCTGACTTTC. This gives the protein CASSLKEAGANVLTF.

This chain uses TRBV5-1 with TRBJ2-5; 13 nucleotides align to TRBD2. From germline, CDR1 is SGHRS and CDR2 YFSETQ. After removal of 0 bases from V and 2 bases from J, the junction contained 7 bases not matched to a gene. The CDR3 is made up of 18 amino acids. The CDR3 DNA follows: TGCGCCAGCAGCTTGGGGACTAGCGGGAGAGCTCCACAAGAGACCCAGTACTTC. This codes for CASSLGTSGRAPQETQYF.

The rearrangement links TRBV2 to TRBJ2-7; possible D gene TRBD2, 6 bases. The CDR3 spans 13 residues. V lost 7 bases and J lost 2, with 12 bases in between. CDR1 and CDR2 from the germline V gene are SNHLY and FYNNEI. For the CDR3, the DNA is TGTGCCAGCACTAGCGTTCCGACCTACGAGCAGTACTTC. It yields the protein CASTSVPTYEQYF.